These 28 T cell receptor beta chains were sequenced from one sample in a study of beta chain features in type 1 diabetes. All of the isolated RNA was reverse transcribed, so expressed TCRB transcripts were sequenced. Produced via immunoSEQ multiplex PCR; TCRdb's table is partial and in-frame only. The repertoire includes approximately 120,000 clones, around 40% of them detected once, and about 0.063% sits in the top ten. Input material: stem cell memory CD4+ T cells from blood. The receptors here all came from a woman under 30 in good health.

This clone was counted only a few times. V is TRBV27 and J is TRBJ1-1, with a tentative D call TRBD1 (6 bases). The germline V and J ends were trimmed by 6 bases and 7 bases, with 15 bases remaining between them. The CDR3 length is 13 residues. In germline, CDR1 is MNHEY, CDR2 SMNVEV (reference sequence). CDR3 residues: CASRPGDGGEAFF. The CDR3 nucleotides read TGTGCCAGCAGACCAGGGGATGGCGGTGAAGCTTTCTTT.

The DNA for the CDR3 is TGTGCCGCGGACGGGAGTGGGATGAACACTGAAGCTTTCTTT. Translating gives CAADGSGMNTEAFF. The chain couples TRBV10-3 to TRBJ1-1, with unresolved D. CDR1 ENHRY and CDR2 SYGVKD come from the germline V gene. This CDR3 comprises 14 residues. V shed 11 bases and J shed 0 bases, with 16 bases lying between them.

This rearrangement joins TRBV7-9 to TRBJ1-2, with 8 bases lining up with TRBD1. Germline values: CDR1 SEHNR, CDR2 FQNEAQ (reference sequence). The trim removed 5 bases at V and 4 bases at J, leaving 3 bases unmatched. The CDR3 spans 13 residues. CDR3 residues: CASSQDRVYGYTF. The CDR3 region has the DNA TGTGCCAGCAGCCAGGACAGGGTCTATGGCTACACCTTC.

The chain combines TRBV7-9 with TRBJ2-7; perhaps TRBD2 as D (5 bases). Germline V gene sequence: CDR1 SEHNR, CDR2 FQNEAQ (reference sequence). V lost 0 bases to trimming and J lost 7 bases, with 13 bases between them. The CDR3 is 14 amino acids. CDR3 DNA sequence: TGTGCCAGCAGCTTAGCTCTGGCGGGCCGGGAGCAGTACTTC. Residues: CASSLALAGREQYF. Using reference TRBV7-9 and TRBJ2-7 for the parts outside the CDR3, the full variable domain is DTGVSQNPRHKITKRGQNVTFRCDPISEHNRLYWYRQTLGQGPEFLTYFQNEAQLEKSRLLSDRFSAERPKGSFSTLEIQRTEQGDSAMYLCASSLALAGREQYFGPGTRLTVT.

This chain joins TRBV5-1 and TRBJ1-2; D is undetermined. V gave up 4 bases and J gave up 8 bases, with 9 bases separating them. Germline CDR1 is SGHRS and CDR2 is YFSETQ. CDR3 size: 11 residues. The CDR3 is CASSSSGGYTF. The CDR3 DNA follows: TGCGCCAGCAGCAGTTCTGGCGGCTACACCTTC.

V is TRBV28 and J is TRBJ2-7, with D possibly matching TRBD1 (5 bases). Germline V gene data show CDR1 as MDHEN and CDR2 as SYDVKM. CDR3 size: 17 residues. With 1 base removed from V and 2 bases from J, the gap between germline ends came to 18 bases. The CDR3 loop reads CASSLSIRVTPTYEQYF. CDR3 sequence (DNA): TGTGCCAGCAGTTTATCCATCAGGGTAACTCCAACCTACGAGCAGTACTTC.

V usage is TRBV2 and J usage is TRBJ1-2; 7 bases map to TRBD1. The CDR3 has 14 residues. The V and J ends lost 4 bases and 6 bases, in that order; junction bases with no gene match: 8. In germline, CDR1 is SNHLY, CDR2 FYNNEI. The CDR3 DNA is TGTGCCAGCAGTGCTCGGGACAGTCTAGATGGCTACACCTTC. As protein: CASSARDSLDGYTF.

This clone showed up just a few times. V usage is TRBV2 and J usage is TRBJ2-7; D is undetermined. Trimming removed 3 bases at V and 6 bases at J, with 18 bases between. Germline V gene sequence: CDR1 SNHLY, CDR2 FYNNEI. CDR3 length: 15 amino acids. The CDR3 bases are TGTGCCAGCAGTGAGTTGCCTTGGGCCTCGTCCGAGCAGTACTTC. Translating gives CASSELPWASSEQYF.

The genes are TRBV11-2 and TRBJ2-1; 11 bases align to TRBD2. V trimming: 2 bases; J trimming: 3 bases; junction bases outside the gene matches: 3. CDR1 and CDR2 from the germline V gene are SGHAT and FQNNGV. The CDR3 totals 16 residues. CDR3 in DNA: TGTGCCAGCAGCTTATCTCTAGCGGGAGGCTACAATGAGCAGTTCTTC. Translated: CASSLSLAGGYNEQFF.

The chain has TRBV27 and TRBJ2-5; 12 bases map to TRBD2. The CDR3 runs 16 residues. V gave up 0 bases and J gave up 9 bases; unmatched junction bases: 8. Germline V CDR1 and CDR2: MNHEY, SMNVEV (reference sequence). The CDR3 DNA reads as TGTGCCAGCAGTTTATCCGGACTAGCGGGACCCATGGCCCAGTACTTC. This gives the protein CASSLSGLAGPMAQYF.

The V gene is TRBV19, the J gene TRBJ1-5; D unclear. CDR1 and CDR2 from the germline V gene are LNHDA and SQIVND (reference sequence). The CDR3 is 14 residues long. Trimming removed 7 bases from V and 0 bases from J, with 10 bases in between. The CDR3 here is CASTRDYSNQPQHF. The CDR3, as DNA: TGTGCCAGTACCCGGGATTATAGCAATCAGCCCCAGCATTTT.

V and J are TRBV7-9 and TRBJ2-7; 9 bases agree with TRBD1. The CDR3 consists of 14 residues. The J segment lost 5 bases and the V segment lost 3 bases, leaving 5 bases of the junction unmatched. Germline loops: CDR1 SEHNR, CDR2 FQNEAQ (reference sequence). CDR3 DNA: TGTGCCAGCAGCTTCCGGGACAGGGTCGACGAGCAGTACTTC. The encoded protein is CASSFRDRVDEQYF. The full variable domain, in which reference TRBV7-9 and TRBJ2-7 provide the parts outside the CDR3, is DTGVSQNPRHKITKRGQNVTFRCDPISEHNRLYWYRQTLGQGPEFLTYFQNEAQLEKSRLLSDRFSAERPKGSFSTLEIQRTEQGDSAMYLCASSFRDRVDEQYFGPGTRLTVT.

This clone was detected only once. The genes are TRBV9 and TRBJ2-5, with 7 positions matching TRBD2. Per germline, CDR1 SGDLS and CDR2 YYNGEE. V was pared by 0 bases and J by 2 bases, with 10 bases of the junction left unmatched. The length of the CDR3 is 17 residues. The chain's CDR3 is CASSVAGPGLSQETQYF. As DNA, the CDR3 is TGTGCCAGCAGCGTAGCTGGTCCGGGACTATCACAAGAGACCCAGTACTTC.

J is TRBJ2-1 and V is TRBV10-3; the D gene is possibly TRBD2 (5 bases). V dropped 0 bases and J dropped 8 bases, with 17 bases sitting between them. The germline V gene encodes CDR1 ENHRY and CDR2 SYGVKD. The CDR3 loop spans 16 amino acids. The CDR3 region has the DNA TGTGCCATCAGTGAGTCCGACGGGGAAGGGTGGGATGAGCAGTTCTTC. Amino acids: CAISESDGEGWDEQFF.

The chain combines TRBV7-2 with TRBJ1-2; unclear D gene. This CDR3 is built from 14 residues. V was pared by 1 base and J by 8 bases, with 14 bases between. Germline lookup yields CDR1 SGHTA and CDR2 FQGNSA. The CDR3, as DNA: TGTGCCAGCAGCTTAGTTAGAGAAGAGCGGGGCTACACCTTC. It is translated as CASSLVREERGYTF.

This clone was seen a handful of times. The rearrangement links TRBV19 to TRBJ2-7; 8 nucleotides align to TRBD2. CDR1 and CDR2 from the germline V gene are LNHDA and SQIVND (reference sequence). The CDR3 contains 14 residues. V dropped 1 base and J dropped 2; count of bases not matched to a gene: 1. CDR3 in amino acids: CASSIAGGTYEQYF. The CDR3, as DNA: TGTGCCAGTAGTATAGCGGGAGGGACCTACGAGCAGTACTTC.

The table lists this clone with a few counts. The chain links TRBV4-3 to TRBJ2-2; TRBD2 might be the D (5 bases). Trimming removed 4 bases at V and 3 bases at J, with 9 bases between. From germline, CDR1 is LGHNA and CDR2 YSLEER. The CDR3 has 14 amino acids. The CDR3 reads CASSLGGYTGELFF. The CDR3 DNA follows: TGCGCCAGCAGCCTAGGAGGATACACCGGGGAGCTGTTTTTT.

This chain uses TRBV7-9 with TRBJ2-7; D is possibly TRBD1 (5 bases). The germline gives CDR1 SEHNR, CDR2 FQNEAQ (reference sequence). The CDR3 runs to 16 residues. The V gene lost 0 bases and the J gene lost 5 bases, with 17 bases spanning the gap. Written as DNA, the CDR3 is TGTGCCAGCAGCTTAGCTAAAGGGGTAGGGCCAGACGAGCAGTACTTC. This translates into CASSLAKGVGPDEQYF.

The gene calls are TRBV15 and TRBJ2-7; TRBD2 is a possible D gene (6 bases). Per the germline V gene, CDR1 is LNHNV and CDR2 is YYDKDF (reference sequence). V lost 1 base, J lost 2 bases, and 12 bases lay in between. This CDR3 comprises 15 residues. This CDR3 reads CATSRGWGVAYEQYF. CDR3 bases: TGTGCCACCAGCAGAGGGTGGGGGGTAGCCTACGAGCAGTACTTC.

This clone was seen more than once but under ten times. This chain connects TRBV4-2 to TRBJ2-1, with TRBD2 matching over 9 bases. The V and J ends lost 1 base and 5 bases, in that order; junction bases with no gene match: 0. CDR1 LGHNA and CDR2 YNFKEQ come from the germline V gene. The CDR3 is 14 amino acids. CDR3 sequence (DNA): TGTGCCAGCAGCCAAGGACTAGCGGACAATGAGCAGTTCTTC. Protein sequence: CASSQGLADNEQFF.

This chain joins TRBV27 and TRBJ1-2, with D maybe TRBD1 (6 bases). This CDR3 region has 14 residues. The V gene lost 8 bases and the J gene lost 7 bases, with 20 bases spanning the gap. CDR1 and CDR2 from the germline V gene are MNHEY and SMNVEV (reference sequence). The CDR3 spells CASRSLQGKSGYTF. The CDR3 DNA follows: TGTGCCAGCCGCTCCCTCCAGGGGAAGAGTGGCTACACCTTC.

Of note for this clone: A junction boundary mismatches the germline segment, possibly from a read error. The chain is built from TRBV27 and TRBJ2-4; D not certain. The CDR3 extends over 13 amino acids. CDR1 is MNHEY, CDR2 SMNVEV, per germline (reference sequence). The CDR3, as DNA: TGTGCCAGCAGCTTATCGGCTAAAAACATTCAGTACTTC. It encodes CASSLSAKNIQYF.

The count of this clone is one. A read error may be the cause here, since a much bigger clone is one base away. The chain carries TRBV5-6 and TRBJ2-7; no definite D call. The CDR3 consists of 13 residues. Trimming shortened V by 0 bases and J by 2 bases, and 6 bases separated the two germline ends. CDR1 and CDR2 from the germline V gene are SGHDT and YYEEEE. CDR3 sequence: CASSLDRPYEQYF. Here the CDR3 DNA reads TGTGCCAGCAGCTTGGACAGACCCTACGAGCAGTACTTC.

The chain combines TRBV28 with TRBJ2-1; D might be TRBD1 (6 bases). V was trimmed by 2 bases and J by 6 bases, leaving 14 bases between them. The CDR3 is made up of 15 amino acids. Germline V gives CDR1 MDHEN, CDR2 SYDVKM. The CDR3 DNA reads TGTGCCAGCAGTTTAGGGGGCGCGTTAGGCAATGAGCAGTTCTTC. Its translation: CASSLGGALGNEQFF. Complete variable domain (other parts from reference TRBV28 and TRBJ2-1): DVKVTQSSRYLVKRTGEKVFLECVQDMDHENMFWYRQDPGLGLRLIYFSYDVKMKEKGDIPEGYSVSREKKERFSLILESASTNQTSMYLCASSLGGALGNEQFFGPGTRLTVL.

The chain combines TRBV2 with TRBJ1-5; no reliable D call. This CDR3 has 14 residues. Trimming removed 4 bases at V and 3 bases at J, with 10 bases between. Germline lookup yields CDR1 SNHLY and CDR2 FYNNEI. CDR3 amino acids: CASSVDYINQPQHF. Here the CDR3 DNA reads TGTGCCAGCAGTGTGGACTACATCAATCAGCCCCAGCATTTT.

The chain combines TRBV11-2 with TRBJ2-3; 8 nucleotides match TRBD2. Trimming removed 2 bases from V and 6 bases from J; junction bases left unmatched: 7. This CDR3 comprises 15 residues. CDR1 SGHAT and CDR2 FQNNGV come from the germline V gene. CDR3 loop: CASSLFSGVWDTQYF. The DNA for the CDR3 is TGTGCCAGCAGCTTATTTAGCGGGGTCTGGGATACGCAGTATTTT.

The chain combines TRBV9 with TRBJ2-5; D is possibly TRBD1 (6 bases). This CDR3 contains 13 residues. The germline V and J ends were trimmed by 4 bases and 3 bases, with 10 bases remaining between them. Germline CDR1 is SGDLS and CDR2 is YYNGEE. The CDR3 here is CASSLHREETQYF. CDR3 in DNA: TGTGCCAGCAGCCTACACAGGGAAGAGACCCAGTACTTC.

As regards this clone: Relative to the germline gene, one junction end is altered; a read error may explain this. The rearrangement uses TRBV5-1 and TRBJ1-4; TRBD1 matches at 9 bases. The CDR3 is 12 residues long. Germline V gives CDR1 SGHRS, CDR2 YFSETQ. Here the CDR3 reads CASSSTGGEGIF. Written as DNA, the CDR3 is TGCGCCAGCAGCTCCACAGGGGGCGAAGGGATTTTT.